One sample yielded the 5 T cell receptor beta chains listed below, sequenced in a study of blood T cell repertoires in COVID-19. TCRdb's copy holds only in-frame clones and misses some; the assay was immunoSEQ multiplex PCR. The table includes about 200,000 clones, 85% to 90% detected once. Sequencing was carried out using PBMCs or T cells enriched from blood (not recorded which). These receptors came from a woman aged 25 to 39 with acute COVID-19.

The table lists this clone with a count of one. The chain is built from TRBV6-5 and TRBJ2-7, with D perhaps matching TRBD1 (7 bases). There are 13 residues in the CDR3. Germline assignment: CDR1 MNHEY and CDR2 SVGAGI. V was cut by 8 bases and J by 4 bases, with 15 bases left in between. The CDR3: CASQGAGGYEQYF. The CDR3 region has the DNA TGTGCCAGCCAAGGGGCAGGGGGGTACGAGCAGTACTTC.

The rearrangement joins TRBV29-1 to TRBJ1-1; a possible D gene is TRBD1 (5 bases). Germline CDR1 reads SQVTM; CDR2 reads ANQGSEA. Trimming removed 7 bases from V and 1 base from J, with 13 bases in between. CDR3 size: 13 residues. Here the CDR3 DNA reads TGCAGCGCTTACACAGGCACGAACACTGAAGCTTTCTTT. This sequence encodes CSAYTGTNTEAFF.

The genes are TRBV9 and TRBJ2-3, with TRBD2 identical over 10 bases. CDR3 length equals 19 residues. V was pared by 0 bases and J by 3 bases, with 13 bases of the junction left unmatched. The germline CDR1 and CDR2 sequences are SGDLS and YYNGEE. CDR3 in DNA: TGTGCCAGCAGCGTAGGAGAGCGGGGGGGACAACCGTGGACAGATACGCAGTATTTT. The encoded protein is CASSVGERGGQPWTDTQYF.

J is TRBJ2-1 and V is TRBV6-4; 11 bases are shared with TRBD2. There are 15 residues in the CDR3. J was trimmed by 10 bases and V by 4 bases; bases with no gene match: 9. The germline gives CDR1 MRHNA, CDR2 SNTAGT. The CDR3 loop is CASSAVAGGPEEQFF. CDR3 nucleotides: TGTGCCAGCAGTGCGGTAGCGGGGGGGCCCGAGGAGCAGTTCTTC.

The V call is TRBV25-1, the J call TRBJ2-5; 10 bases map to TRBD1. This CDR3 region has 13 residues. From germline, CDR1 is MGHDK and CDR2 SYGVNS. V lost 5 bases, J lost 4 bases, and 1 base stayed unmatched. The CDR3 DNA follows: TGTGCCAGCAGTCGACAGGGGGCAGAGACCCAGTACTTC. The encoded protein is CASSRQGAETQYF.